The 3 T cell receptor beta chains listed next were all sequenced from one sample in a study of blood T cell repertoires in COVID-19. TCRdb keeps only in-frame clones here, not all; method: immunoSEQ multiplex PCR. Of about 280,000 clones in the sample, 83% are singletons; the top ten hold approximately 10%. Sequencing input: peripheral blood. Every receptor here comes from a woman aged 45-65 years who had recovered from COVID-19.

This chain connects TRBV5-6 to TRBJ2-7; 9 bases line up with TRBD1. Germline assignment: CDR1 SGHDT and CDR2 YYEEEE. The CDR3 length is 15 residues. V lost 4 bases to trimming and J lost 0 bases; unmatched junction nucleotides: 5. CDR3 DNA: TGTGCCAGCAGCCAGGGGACAGGGCCCTCCTACGAGCAGTACTTC. Amino acids: CASSQGTGPSYEQYF.

The V and J genes are TRBV5-1 and TRBJ1-3; D is perhaps TRBD1 (6 bases). The CDR3 length is 12 residues. Germline V gene lookup returns CDR1 SGHRS and CDR2 YFSETQ. Trimming pared 4 bases from V and 9 bases from J, leaving 11 bases between. Here the CDR3 DNA reads TGCGCCAGCAGCCCCGGACAGTCCACCATATATTTT. This codes for CASSPGQSTIYF.

This rearrangement joins TRBV9 to TRBJ2-1; D is uncertain. CDR3 length equals 15 residues. CDR1 is SGDLS and CDR2 is YYNGEE in the germline V gene. With 0 bases removed from V and 5 bases from J, the gap between germline ends came to 12 bases. CDR3 sequence reads: CASSVDPRLNNEQFF. In nucleotides, the CDR3 is TGTGCCAGCAGCGTAGACCCCAGGTTAAACAATGAGCAGTTCTTC.